Each of the 7 T cell receptor gamma chains below was sequenced from the same sample in a study of gamma-delta chains in newborns, infants, children. TCRdb re-called the reads using CATT. There are 3,000 to 4,000 gamma-chain clones in the sample; roughly 57% occur only once, and more than 15% lies in the top ten. Sequenced sample: blood. Every receptor here comes from a child who was a newborn, infant or young child, either healthy, febrile or measles-vaccinated (not recorded which).

CDR3 protein: CATWDQRGYKKLF. The CDR3 coding sequence is TGTGCCACCTGGGATCAACGAGGATATAAGAAACTCTTT. This chain connects TRGV4 to TRGJ1 or TRGJ2. No J gene is reported in TCRdb; it was inferred here by comparing the DNA with germline. Germline-derived CDR1 and CDR2 are EGSTGY and YDSYTSSV. V shed 3 bases and J 7 bases; nucleotides not matched to a gene: 9. The CDR3 is 13 amino acids.

The chain uses TRGV4 and TRGJ1 or TRGJ2. The J gene is not listed in TCRdb, so it was assigned here from a DNA match to germline. CDR3 length: 12 amino acids. With 0 bases clipped from V and 10 bases from J, the junction kept 6 bases outside the gene matches. Germline values: CDR1 EGSTGY, CDR2 YDSYTSSV. In DNA, the CDR3 is TGTGCCACCTGGGATGGGCAAGACAAGAAACTCTTT. Amino acid sequence: CATWDGQDKKLF.

The chain combines TRGV9 with TRGJ1 or TRGJ2. The J gene is absent in TCRdb and was assigned here via DNA matching to germline. The CDR3 length is 16 residues. Germline V CDR1 and CDR2: GITISATS, ISYDGTV (reference sequence). V shed 6 bases, J shed 2 bases, and the junction held 16 bases outside the gene matches. CDR3 sequence: CALWSHEEGYYYKKLF. The DNA for the CDR3 is TGTGCCTTGTGGAGTCACGAGGAGGGGTATTATTATAAGAAACTCTTT.

This rearrangement joins TRGV2 to TRGJ1 or TRGJ2. TCRdb carries no J gene annotation; the J gene was assigned here by matching the DNA with germline. This CDR3 is 13 amino acids long. The trim removed 0 bases at V and 8 bases at J, leaving 7 bases unmatched. CDR1 and CDR2 (germline): EGSNGY, YDSYNSKV. The CDR3 is CATWDGHGDKKLF. The CDR3, as DNA: TGTGCCACCTGGGACGGGCATGGGGATAAGAAACTCTTT.

This clone has more than one count but fewer than ten. V usage is TRGV2 and J usage is TRGJ1 or TRGJ2. The J gene was not available in TCRdb and was assigned here by matching the DNA to germline segments. The length of the CDR3 is 11 residues. Germline lookup yields CDR1 EGSNGY and CDR2 YDSYNSKV. V lost 0 bases and J lost 12; bases outside the gene matches: 5. CDR3 amino acids: CATWDGGRKLF. The CDR3 DNA follows: TGTGCCACCTGGGACGGGGGGAGGAAACTCTTT.

On this clone: With only one base between it and a far larger clone, this is likely a read error. With the J gene uncalled, the V gene is TRGV9. Germline V CDR1 and CDR2: GITISATS, ISYDGTV (reference sequence). This CDR3 is 15 amino acids long. The DNA of the CDR3 is TGTGCCTTGTGGGAGGAAGAGTTGGGCAAAAAAATCAGGGTATTT. As protein: CALWEEELGKKIRVF.

The CDR3 coding sequence is TGTGCCACCTGGGACCTGAATTATTATAAGAAACTCTTT. It specifies CATWDLNYYKKLF. The rearrangement uses TRGV4 and TRGJ1 or TRGJ2. The J gene was not available in TCRdb and was assigned here by matching the DNA to germline segments. The CDR3 has 13 amino acids. Germline-derived CDR1 and CDR2 are EGSTGY and YDSYTSSV. J was trimmed by 0 bases and V by 4 bases; bases with no gene match: 3.